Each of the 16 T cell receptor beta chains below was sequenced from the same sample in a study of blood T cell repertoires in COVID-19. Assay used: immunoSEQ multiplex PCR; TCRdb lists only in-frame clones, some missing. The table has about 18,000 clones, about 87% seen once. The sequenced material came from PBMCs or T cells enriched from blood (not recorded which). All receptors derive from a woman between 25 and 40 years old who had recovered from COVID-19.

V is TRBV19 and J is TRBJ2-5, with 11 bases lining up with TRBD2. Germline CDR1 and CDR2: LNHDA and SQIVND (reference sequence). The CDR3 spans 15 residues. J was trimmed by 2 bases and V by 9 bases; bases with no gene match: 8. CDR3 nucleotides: TGTGCCAGGGGGCTAGCGGGGGGTTTACAAGAGACCCAGTACTTC. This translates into CARGLAGGLQETQYF.

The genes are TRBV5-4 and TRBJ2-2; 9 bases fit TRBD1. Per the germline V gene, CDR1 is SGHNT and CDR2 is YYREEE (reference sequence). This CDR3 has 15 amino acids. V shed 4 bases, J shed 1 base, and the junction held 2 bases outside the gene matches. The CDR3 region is CASSPGQGNTGELFF. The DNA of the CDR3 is TGTGCCAGCAGCCCGGGACAGGGGAACACCGGGGAGCTGTTTTTT.

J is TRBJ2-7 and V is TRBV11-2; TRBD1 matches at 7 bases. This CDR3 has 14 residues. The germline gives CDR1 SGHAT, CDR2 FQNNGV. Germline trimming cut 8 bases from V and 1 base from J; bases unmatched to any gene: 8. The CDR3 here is CASSGQPLSYEQYF. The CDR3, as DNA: TGTGCCAGCTCGGGACAGCCTCTTTCCTACGAGCAGTACTTC.

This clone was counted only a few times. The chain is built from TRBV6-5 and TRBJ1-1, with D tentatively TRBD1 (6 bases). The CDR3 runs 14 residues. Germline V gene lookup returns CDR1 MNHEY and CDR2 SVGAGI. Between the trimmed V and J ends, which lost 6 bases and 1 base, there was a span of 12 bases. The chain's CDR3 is CASRPGQKNTEAFF. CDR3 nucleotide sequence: TGTGCCAGCAGACCCGGACAGAAGAACACTGAAGCTTTCTTT.

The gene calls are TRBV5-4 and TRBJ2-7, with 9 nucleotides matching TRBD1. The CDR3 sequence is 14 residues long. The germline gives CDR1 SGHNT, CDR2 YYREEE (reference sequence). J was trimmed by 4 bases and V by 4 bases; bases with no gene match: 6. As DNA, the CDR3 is TGTGCCAGCAGCCCACAGGGGGCGGGTTACGAGCAGTACTTC. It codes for CASSPQGAGYEQYF. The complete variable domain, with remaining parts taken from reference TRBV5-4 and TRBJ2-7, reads ETGVTQSPTHLIKTRGQQVTLRCSSQSGHNTVSWYQQALGQGPQFIFQYYREEENGRGNFPPRFSGLQFPNYSSELNVNALELDDSALYLCASSPQGAGYEQYFGPGTRLTVT.

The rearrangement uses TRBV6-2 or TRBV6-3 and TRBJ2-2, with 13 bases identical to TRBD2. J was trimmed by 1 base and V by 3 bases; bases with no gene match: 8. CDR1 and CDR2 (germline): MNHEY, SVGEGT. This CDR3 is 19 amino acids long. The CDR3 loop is CASSYPRRLAGGNTGELFF. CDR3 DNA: TGTGCCAGCAGTTATCCTCGGAGACTAGCGGGGGGGAACACCGGGGAGCTGTTTTTT.

The CDR3 sequence: CAILGPGQLNTEAFF. The DNA of the CDR3 is TGTGCCATTTTGGGTCCGGGACAGTTGAACACTGAAGCTTTCTTT. The chain employs TRBV28 and TRBJ1-1, with 7 bases identical to TRBD1. The CDR3 spans 15 residues. J gave up 0 bases and V 10 bases, and 11 bases lay outside the gene matches. CDR1 and CDR2 from the germline V gene are MDHEN and SYDVKM.

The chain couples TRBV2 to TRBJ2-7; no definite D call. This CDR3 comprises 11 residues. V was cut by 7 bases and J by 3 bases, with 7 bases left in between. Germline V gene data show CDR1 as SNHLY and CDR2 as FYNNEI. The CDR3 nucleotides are TGTGCCAGCACCCCCGGCTACGAGCAGTACTTC. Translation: CASTPGYEQYF.

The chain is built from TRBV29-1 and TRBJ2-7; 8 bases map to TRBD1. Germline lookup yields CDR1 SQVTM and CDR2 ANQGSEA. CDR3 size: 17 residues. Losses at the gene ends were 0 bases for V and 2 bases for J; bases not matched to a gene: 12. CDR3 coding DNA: TGCAGCGTTGAAGATCCCTTGACAGGGGCAAAAACCTACGAGCAGTACTTC. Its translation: CSVEDPLTGAKTYEQYF.

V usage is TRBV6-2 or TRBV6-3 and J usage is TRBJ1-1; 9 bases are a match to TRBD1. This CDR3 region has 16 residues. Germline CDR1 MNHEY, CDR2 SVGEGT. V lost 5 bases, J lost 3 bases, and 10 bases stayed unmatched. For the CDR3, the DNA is TGTGCCAGCAGTAGTCCCGGGACAGGGTTCGACACTGAAGCTTTCTTT. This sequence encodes CASSSPGTGFDTEAFF.

The CDR3, as DNA: TGCGCCAGCAGCCGAGGACAGGGTGTTTCTGGGTATGGCTACACCTTC. Residues: CASSRGQGVSGYGYTF. The chain has TRBV4-1 and TRBJ1-2, with 8 bases aligning to TRBD1. Germline CDR1 is MGHRA and CDR2 is YSYEKL. The CDR3 totals 16 residues. The trim removed 4 bases at V and 5 bases at J, leaving 12 bases unmatched.

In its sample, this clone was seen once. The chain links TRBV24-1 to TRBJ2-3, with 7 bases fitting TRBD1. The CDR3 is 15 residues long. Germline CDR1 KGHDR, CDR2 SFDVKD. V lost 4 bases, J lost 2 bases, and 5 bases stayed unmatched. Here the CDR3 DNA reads TGTGCCACCAGTGACCCGGGACAGTCCACAGATACGCAGTATTTT. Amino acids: CATSDPGQSTDTQYF.

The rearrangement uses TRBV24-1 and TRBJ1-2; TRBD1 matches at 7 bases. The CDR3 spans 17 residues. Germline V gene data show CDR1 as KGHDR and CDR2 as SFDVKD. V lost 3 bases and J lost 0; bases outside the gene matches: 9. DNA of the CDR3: TGTGCCACCAGTGATGGGCCCGGGACAGAGCCTAACTATGGCTACACCTTC. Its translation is CATSDGPGTEPNYGYTF.

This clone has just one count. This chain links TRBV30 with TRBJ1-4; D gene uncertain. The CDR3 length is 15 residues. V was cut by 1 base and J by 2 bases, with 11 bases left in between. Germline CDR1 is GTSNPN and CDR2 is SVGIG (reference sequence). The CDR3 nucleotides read TGTGCCTGGAGTGCCTCCCGGGTCACTAATGAAAAACTGTTTTTT. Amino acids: CAWSASRVTNEKLFF.

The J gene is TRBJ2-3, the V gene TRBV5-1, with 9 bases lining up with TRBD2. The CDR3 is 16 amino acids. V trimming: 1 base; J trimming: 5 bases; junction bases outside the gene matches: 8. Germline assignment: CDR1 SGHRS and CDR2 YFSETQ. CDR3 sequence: CASSLMASGEKDTQYF. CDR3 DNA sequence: TGCGCCAGCAGCTTGATGGCTAGCGGGGAGAAAGATACGCAGTATTTT.

This CDR3 reads CASSPGGNTNYGYTF. Here the CDR3 DNA reads TGTGCCAGCAGCCCCGGCGGTAACACCAACTATGGCTACACCTTC. The chain links TRBV7-2 to TRBJ1-2, with D unclear. The CDR3 has 15 residues. Per germline, CDR1 SGHTA and CDR2 FQGNSA. V was trimmed by 5 bases and J by 2 bases, leaving 15 bases between them.